This is a list of T cell receptor beta chains from one sample in a study of shared clonotypes between healthy human individuals. Sequenced by immunoSEQ multiplex PCR; TCRdb stores in-frame clones only, minus some. The sample lists about 1.1 million clones; about 80% were seen once. The sample comprised memory CD4+ T cells from PBMCs. Receptor source: a man between 18 and 29 years old in good health. Some clones in this sample may be carry-over from other donors' samples. Both conserved end residues are part of each CDR3. A D gene is named only where the DNA matches it firmly. The size field is filled for only some rows; it gives once, few, many or a size class.

clone_size: NA
d_call: NA
v_call: TRBV28
j_call: TRBJ1-2
cdr3_aa: CASRDPTLTSNYGYTF
cdr3_nt: TGTGCCAGCAGGGACCCCACTCTTACCTCTAACTATGGCTACACCTTC

clone_size: NA
d_call: TRBD1
v_call: TRBV7-9
j_call: TRBJ1-3
cdr3_aa: CASSSDRAGNTIYF
cdr3_nt: TGTGCCAGCAGCTCAGACAGGGCTGGAAACACCATATATTTT

clone_size: NA
d_call: NA
v_call: TRBV21-1
j_call: TRBJ2-6
cdr3_aa: CASSKARASGRGSSGANVLTF
cdr3_nt: TGTGCCAGCAGCAAAGCGCGGGCTAGCGGGAGGGGAAGCTCTGGGGCCAACGTCCTGACTTTC

clone_size: NA
d_call: TRBD1
v_call: TRBV7-8
j_call: TRBJ1-4
cdr3_aa: CASSLDAGQVWEKLFF
cdr3_nt: TGTGCCAGCAGCTTAGACGCGGGACAGGTTTGGGAAAAACTGTTTTTT

clone_size: NA
d_call: TRBD1
v_call: TRBV2
j_call: TRBJ1-1
cdr3_aa: CASSDRGRNTEAFF
cdr3_nt: TGTGCCAGCAGTGACAGGGGGCGGAACACTGAAGCTTTCTTT

clone_size: NA
d_call: NA
v_call: TRBV7-2
j_call: TRBJ2-7
cdr3_aa: CASSLVGSRENPSYEQYF
cdr3_nt: TGTGCCAGCAGCTTAGTAGGCTCCAGGGAAAACCCCTCCTACGAGCAGTACTTC

clone_size: once
d_call: NA
v_call: TRBV29-1
j_call: TRBJ1-1
cdr3_aa: CSVGQPAVAFF
cdr3_nt: TGCAGCGTAGGACAGCCTGCCGTGGCTTTCTTT

clone_size: NA
d_call: NA
v_call: TRBV27
j_call: TRBJ2-5
cdr3_aa: CASSSIGGTQYF
cdr3_nt: TGTGCCAGCAGTTCCATCGGGGGGACCCAGTACTTC

clone_size: once
d_call: TRBD1
v_call: TRBV5-1
j_call: TRBJ1-2
cdr3_aa: CASSFDRVRGYTF
cdr3_nt: TGCGCCAGCAGCTTTGACAGGGTTCGTGGCTACACCTTC

clone_size: NA
d_call: NA
v_call: TRBV27
j_call: TRBJ1-5
cdr3_aa: CASSTSDRWWPQHF
cdr3_nt: NA

clone_size: few
d_call: TRBD1
v_call: TRBV28
j_call: TRBJ1-2
cdr3_aa: CASSPQGLMRYTF
cdr3_nt: TGTGCCAGCAGTCCACAGGGGTTGATGCGCTACACCTTC

clone_size: NA
d_call: TRBD1
v_call: TRBV7-8
j_call: TRBJ1-2
cdr3_aa: CASSSGTGGYGYTF
cdr3_nt: TGTGCCAGCAGTTCCGGGACAGGGGGTTATGGCTACACCTTC

clone_size: few
d_call: NA
v_call: TRBV6-6
j_call: TRBJ1-5
cdr3_aa: CASSLVLPGNQPQHF
cdr3_nt: TGTGCCAGCAGTTTAGTATTGCCGGGGAATCAGCCCCAGCATTTT

clone_size: few
d_call: NA
v_call: TRBV29-1
j_call: TRBJ2-7
cdr3_aa: CSVVGQGTREQYF
cdr3_nt: TGCAGCGTTGTAGGTCAGGGAACGAGAGAGCAGTACTTC